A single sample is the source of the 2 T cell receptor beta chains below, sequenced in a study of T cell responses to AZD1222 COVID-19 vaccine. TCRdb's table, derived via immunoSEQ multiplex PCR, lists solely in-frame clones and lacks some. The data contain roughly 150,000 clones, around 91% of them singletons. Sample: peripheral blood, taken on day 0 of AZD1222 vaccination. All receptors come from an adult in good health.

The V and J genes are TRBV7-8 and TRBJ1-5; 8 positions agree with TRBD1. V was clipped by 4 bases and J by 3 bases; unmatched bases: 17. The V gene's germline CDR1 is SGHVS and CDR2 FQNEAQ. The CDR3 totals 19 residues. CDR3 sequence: CASSSHPRGRLSFNQPQHF. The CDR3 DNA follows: TGTGCCAGCAGCTCCCATCCCAGGGGGCGACTATCTTTCAATCAGCCCCAGCATTTT. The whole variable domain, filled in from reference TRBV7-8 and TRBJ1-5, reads GAGVSQSPRYKVAKRGQDVALRCDPISGHVSLFWYQQALGQGPEFLTYFQNEAQLDKSGLPSDRFFAERPEGSVSTLKIQRTQQEDSAVYLCASSSHPRGRLSFNQPQHFGDGTRLSIL.

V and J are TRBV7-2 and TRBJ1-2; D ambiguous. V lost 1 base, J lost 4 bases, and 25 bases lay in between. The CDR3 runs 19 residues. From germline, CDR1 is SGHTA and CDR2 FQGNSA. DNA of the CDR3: TGTGCCAGCAGCTTAGTATACCTTAGGGAGGGTACAGCCGGCTATGGCTACACCTTC. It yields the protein CASSLVYLREGTAGYGYTF. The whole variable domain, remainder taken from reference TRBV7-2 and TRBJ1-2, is GAGVSQSPSNKVTEKGKDVELRCDPISGHTALYWYRQSLGQGLEFLIYFQGNSAPDKSGLPSDRFSAERTGGSVSTLTIQRTQQEDSAVYLCASSLVYLREGTAGYGYTFGSGTRLTVV.